This T cell receptor beta chain emerged from a study of T cells in Graves' hyperthyroidism and ophthalmopathy. Study outcomes and limitations: Also found in blood were most expanded thyroid clonotypes above 0.001.

CDR1 LGHNA and CDR2 YSLEER come from the germline V gene. V shed 3 bases, J shed 5 bases, and the junction held 9 bases outside the gene matches. The CDR3 runs 15 residues. The diagnostic basis comprised clinical symptoms, serum thyroxine and TRAb, thyroid ultrasound and orbital computed tomography. A word on this clonotype: Its antigen remains unknown.

Amplified TCR beta CDR3 regions came from RNA transcripts. The primer set for the first-round RT-PCR of the TCR CDR3 was HTBI. Each CDR3 protein gets one entry after TCRdb re-called the multiplex PCR reads with MiXCR. The sample lists around 800,000 distinct CDR3 sequences; 38% were seen once. The chain carries TRBV4-3 and TRBJ1-1, with TRBD1 matching 7 bases. Sequencing input: blood. This receptor was obtained from a man between 18 and 35 years old with Graves' hyperthyroidism. The CDR3 reads CASSQFTGEGTEAFF. The DNA of the CDR3 is TGCGCCAGCAGCCAGTTTACAGGGGAAGGGACTGAAGCTTTCTTT.